The present entry profiles one TCR beta chain with its context. This sample is drawn from a study of blood T cell repertoires in COVID-19. As for the study in general: The United States, Italy and Spain supplied acute and convalescent COVID-19 samples. Sources were T cells, B-cell-depleted T cells, or PBMCs; the material itself was cDNA or gDNA.

Only in-frame clones appear in the TCRdb table, and some are missing; sequencing was by immunoSEQ multiplex PCR. Altogether hundreds of thousands of clones are present, 84% being singletons, with the ten largest covering 15% to 20%. Germline V gene lookup returns CDR1 SNHLY and CDR2 FYNNEI. This CDR3 contains 12 residues. Trimming shortened V by 6 bases and J by 5 bases, and 10 bases separated the two germline ends. Sequencing used peripheral blood. The rearrangement uses TRBV2 and TRBJ1-1; no clear D gene. The source of this sequence is a woman older than 75 with active or convalescent COVID-19. Written as DNA, the CDR3 is TGTGCCAGCAGCCTACAGACGACTGAAGCTTTCTTT. It codes for CASSLQTTEAFF.